A single sample gave rise to the 25 T cell receptor beta chains below, sequenced in a study of cytomegalovirus exposure and HLA in healthy donors. PCR employed 60 Vbeta and 13 Jbeta primers. The repertoire was sequenced with immunoSEQ multiplex PCR; TCRdb's copy has only in-frame clones and lacks some. Among tens of thousands of clones listed, around 80% were seen once. Material: PBMCs. The source of these receptors is a man aged 45 to 65 in good health and CMV-seropositive.

The rearrangement links TRBV27 to TRBJ1-6, with TRBD1 matching 9 bases. V was clipped by 3 bases and J by 9 bases; unmatched bases: 6. Looked up from germline, CDR1 is MNHEY and CDR2 is SMNVEV (reference sequence). The CDR3 is made up of 15 amino acids. This chain's CDR3 is CASSLEDRGSSPLHF. DNA of the CDR3: TGTGCCAGCAGTTTGGAGGACAGGGGTTCTTCACCCCTCCACTTT.

CDR3 coding DNA: TGCGCCAGCAGACGACAGGGAGGAGCAACTAATGAAAAACTGTTTTTT. Amino acids: CASRRQGGATNEKLFF. V gene TRBV4-1 combines with J gene TRBJ1-4; TRBD1 matches at 7 bases. Germline assignment: CDR1 MGHRA and CDR2 YSYEKL. J was trimmed by 0 bases and V by 6 bases; bases with no gene match: 7. This CDR3 is 16 amino acids long.

The V gene is TRBV11-3, the J gene TRBJ2-3; D unresolved. Trimming took off 3 bases at V and 6 bases at J, with 16 bases between the two ends. The CDR3 sequence is 15 residues long. Germline loops: CDR1 SGHNT, CDR2 YENEEA. CDR3 loop: CASSFQQNGRDTQYF. The CDR3 nucleotides are TGTGCCAGCAGCTTCCAACAGAACGGCAGGGATACGCAGTATTTT.

In this sample, this clone turned up a few times. The rearrangement links TRBV5-6 to TRBJ1-1, with a weak D call TRBD1 (5 bases). Trimming removed 2 bases from V and 4 bases from J, with 18 bases in between. Germline CDR1 SGHDT, CDR2 YYEEEE. The CDR3 has 16 residues. The CDR3 reads CASSFAIQEWGTEAFF. In nucleotides, the CDR3 is TGTGCCAGCAGCTTCGCCATACAGGAGTGGGGCACTGAAGCTTTCTTT. Supplemented by reference TRBV5-6 and TRBJ1-1, the full variable domain reads DAGVTQSPTHLIKTRGQQVTLRCSPKSGHDTVSWYQQALGQGPQFIFQYYEEEERQRGNFPDRFSGHQFPNYSSELNVNALLLGDSALYLCASSFAIQEWGTEAFFGQGTRLTVV.

The rearrangement links TRBV10-3 to TRBJ1-2, with D hard to call. The CDR3 has 13 amino acids. V gave up 0 bases and J gave up 6 bases, with 8 bases separating them. Germline loops: CDR1 ENHRY, CDR2 SYGVKD. The CDR3 reads CAISESRGDGYTF. The CDR3 DNA reads TGTGCCATCAGTGAGTCGCGAGGAGATGGCTACACCTTC.

The chain employs TRBV28 and TRBJ2-1; TRBD2 agrees at 9 bases. The length of the CDR3 is 17 residues. Germline trimming cut 5 bases from V and 6 bases from J; bases unmatched to any gene: 14. Germline assignment: CDR1 MDHEN and CDR2 SYDVKM. CDR3: CASSARAGGSAFNEQFF. CDR3 nucleotide sequence: TGTGCCAGCAGTGCCCGGGCGGGGGGGAGCGCGTTCAATGAGCAGTTCTTC. Full variable domain (missing parts from reference TRBV28 and TRBJ2-1): DVKVTQSSRYLVKRTGEKVFLECVQDMDHENMFWYRQDPGLGLRLIYFSYDVKMKEKGDIPEGYSVSREKKERFSLILESASTNQTSMYLCASSARAGGSAFNEQFFGPGTRLTVL.

The chain joins TRBV30 to TRBJ2-5; 7 positions match TRBD1. J was trimmed by 0 bases and V by 2 bases; bases with no gene match: 9. CDR3 length: 16 residues. The V gene's germline CDR1 is GTSNPN and CDR2 SVGIG (reference sequence). The CDR3 DNA sequence: TGTGCCTGGAGTAACAAGGGACAGTTGTACCAAGAGACCCAGTACTTC. Translating gives CAWSNKGQLYQETQYF.

CDR3 in amino acids: CASSGGQGRGTDTQYF. The CDR3 DNA sequence: TGTGCCAGTAGTGGGGGACAGGGTCGAGGCACAGATACGCAGTATTTT. This chain connects TRBV19 to TRBJ2-3; the match to TRBD1 covers 9 bases. Germline CDR1 and CDR2: LNHDA and SQIVND (reference sequence). The CDR3 length is 16 residues. V was pared by 5 bases and J by 1 base, with 7 bases of the junction left unmatched. The whole variable domain, remainder taken from reference TRBV19 and TRBJ2-3, is DGGITQSPKYLFRKEGQNVTLSCEQNLNHDAMYWYRQDPGQGLRLIYYSQIVNDFQKGDIAEGYSVSREKKESFPLTVTSAQKNPTAFYLCASSGGQGRGTDTQYFGPGTRLTVL.

The chain recombines TRBV7-9 with TRBJ2-3; unclear D gene. From germline, CDR1 is SEHNR and CDR2 FQNEAQ (reference sequence). V was clipped by 3 bases and J by 0 bases, with 7 bases between them. This CDR3 has 14 residues. This CDR3 reads CASSLWPSTDTQYF. CDR3 in DNA: TGTGCCAGCAGCTTGTGGCCGAGCACAGATACGCAGTATTTT.

This chain connects TRBV29-1 to TRBJ2-3; D not resolved. The CDR3 runs 14 residues. CDR1 is SQVTM and CDR2 is ANQGSEA in the germline V gene. Trimming removed 1 base at V and 3 bases at J, with 11 bases between. CDR3 region: CSVEGALHTDTQYF. In nucleotides, the CDR3 is TGCAGCGTTGAAGGCGCGCTCCATACAGATACGCAGTATTTT.

This chain uses TRBV14 with TRBJ2-2; D is possibly TRBD2 (6 bases). CDR1 and CDR2 from the germline V gene are SGHDN and FVKESK. CDR3 length equals 18 residues. The ends were cut back, 4 bases at V and 0 bases at J, with 18 bases in the middle. The CDR3: CASSPVGGGVANTGELFF. CDR3 DNA sequence: TGTGCCAGCAGCCCCGTCGGAGGCGGGGTCGCGAACACCGGGGAGCTGTTTTTT.

This clone was observed a handful of times. V and J are TRBV4-3 and TRBJ1-2; D unclear. Between the trimmed V and J ends, which lost 6 bases and 7 bases, there was a span of 21 bases. Germline V gene sequence: CDR1 LGHNA, CDR2 YSLEER. This CDR3 spans 15 amino acids. The CDR3 loop reads CASSKRLGEDFGYTF. Here the CDR3 DNA reads TGCGCCAGCAGTAAAAGACTCGGGGAAGACTTTGGCTACACCTTC.

The rearrangement joins TRBV7-2 to TRBJ2-5; 7 nucleotides match TRBD2. V was pared by 3 bases and J by 5 bases, with 6 bases of the junction left unmatched. This CDR3 is built from 14 residues. The germline CDR1 and CDR2 sequences are SGHTA and FQGNSA. The CDR3 DNA is TGTGCCAGCAGCTTGGCGGGAGCCGCGGAGACCCAGTACTTC. Encoded protein: CASSLAGAAETQYF.

CDR3 DNA: TGTGCCAGCAGCCTCTTAGCGGGAGCTGGATACGAGCAGTACTTC. Protein sequence: CASSLLAGAGYEQYF. V usage is TRBV27 and J usage is TRBJ2-7; 9 bases match TRBD2. Trimming removed 6 bases from V and 4 bases from J; junction bases left unmatched: 10. CDR1 MNHEY and CDR2 SMNVEV come from the germline V gene (reference sequence). The length of the CDR3 is 15 residues.

There are a few counts of this clone. V gene TRBV4-1 combines with J gene TRBJ2-1; 8 bases are a match to TRBD2. The CDR3 totals 15 residues. Trimming removed 1 base from V and 3 bases from J; junction bases left unmatched: 2. The germline V gene encodes CDR1 MGHRA and CDR2 YSYEKL. The CDR3 region is CASSQVAGGYNEQFF. The CDR3 nucleotides read TGCGCCAGCAGCCAAGTGGCGGGGGGCTACAATGAGCAGTTCTTC.

The chain joins TRBV5-6 to TRBJ2-5; 7 nucleotides line up with TRBD1. V shed 2 bases and J 9 bases; nucleotides not matched to a gene: 4. This CDR3 is 12 amino acids long. Germline CDR1 reads SGHDT; CDR2 reads YYEEEE. CDR3 residues: CASSFSQGPQYF. CDR3 in DNA: TGTGCCAGCAGCTTTTCACAGGGGCCCCAGTACTTC.

The table lists this clone with a count of one. The genes are TRBV5-1 and TRBJ2-3; no definite D call. The CDR3 covers 17 residues. V was cut by 3 bases and J by 2 bases, with 19 bases left in between. Germline values: CDR1 SGHRS, CDR2 YFSETQ. CDR3 protein: CASSYEDVSQVTDTQYF. For the CDR3, the DNA is TGCGCCAGCAGCTACGAAGATGTGAGCCAGGTCACAGATACGCAGTATTTT. Supplemented by reference TRBV5-1 and TRBJ2-3, the full variable domain reads KAGVTQTPRYLIKTRGQQVTLSCSPISGHRSVSWYQQTPGQGLQFLFEYFSETQRNKGNFPGRFSGRQFSNSRSEMNVSTLELGDSALYLCASSYEDVSQVTDTQYFGPGTRLTVL.

The chain is built from TRBV12-2 and TRBJ2-1; TRBD2 is taken as the D call from the table, unchecked against the DNA. TRBV12-2 is termed a pseudogene. CDR3 length: 18 residues. The CDR3 coding sequence is TGTGCAAGTCGCTTACGGGTCGAGACTAGTCGAACTCTCAATGAGCAGTTCTTC. It encodes CASRLRVETSRTLNEQFF.

V gene TRBV2 combines with J gene TRBJ2-7; maybe TRBD1 (5 bases). The V end lost 2 bases, the J end lost 4 bases, and 9 bases lay between the germline ends. Germline lookup yields CDR1 SNHLY and CDR2 FYNNEI. The CDR3 consists of 13 residues. As DNA, the CDR3 is TGTGCCAGCAGTGAATTGCAGGGATACGAGCAGTACTTC. Its translation is CASSELQGYEQYF.

This chain uses TRBV14 with TRBJ2-7; 10 bases are shared with TRBD2. CDR1 and CDR2 from the germline V gene are SGHDN and FVKESK. V gave up 0 bases and J gave up 0 bases; unmatched junction bases: 8. This CDR3 comprises 18 residues. The CDR3 spells CASSQDLAGAGNSYEQYF. The CDR3 DNA follows: TGTGCCAGCAGCCAAGACCTAGCGGGAGCCGGAAACTCCTACGAGCAGTACTTC.

The gene calls are TRBV7-3 and TRBJ2-1, with TRBD2 identical over 10 bases. The CDR3 sequence is 17 residues long. Losses at the gene ends were 3 bases for V and 0 bases for J; bases not matched to a gene: 5. Looked up from germline, CDR1 is SGHTA and CDR2 is FQGTGA. CDR3 sequence reads: CASSFWTSGSSYNEQFF. CDR3 nucleotide sequence: TGTGCCAGCAGCTTCTGGACTAGCGGAAGCTCCTACAATGAGCAGTTCTTC.

The J gene is TRBJ2-7, the V gene TRBV30; 10 positions agree with TRBD2. This CDR3 contains 15 residues. CDR1 is GTSNPN and CDR2 is SVGIG in the germline V gene (reference sequence). V lost 4 bases and J lost 3; bases outside the gene matches: 9. The CDR3 bases are TGTGCCTGGAATCCGGGACTAGCGATTCGCTACGAGCAGTACTTC. Translated, it gives CAWNPGLAIRYEQYF.

J is TRBJ1-1 and V is TRBV2; 7 positions agree with TRBD1. This CDR3 region has 13 residues. The trim removed 7 bases at V and 4 bases at J, leaving 6 bases unmatched. Germline values: CDR1 SNHLY, CDR2 FYNNEI. The CDR3 is CASTGNRGTEAFF. CDR3 sequence (DNA): TGTGCCAGCACTGGGAACAGGGGCACTGAAGCTTTCTTT.

The chain links TRBV6-5 to TRBJ1-4, with a weak D call TRBD1 (5 bases). V dropped 7 bases and J dropped 8 bases, with 17 bases sitting between them. From germline, CDR1 is MNHEY and CDR2 SVGAGI. The CDR3 has 14 amino acids. CDR3 nucleotides: TGTGCCAGCAAGGGCGGCAATCAGGGAGAAAAACTGTTTTTT. Its protein product is CASKGGNQGEKLFF.

The rearrangement links TRBV27 to TRBJ2-4, with a tentative D call TRBD2 (6 bases). V lost 8 bases to trimming and J lost 2 bases, with 10 bases between them. Germline values: CDR1 MNHEY, CDR2 SMNVEV (reference sequence). CDR3 length: 13 amino acids. The CDR3 coding sequence is TGTGCCAGCTGGGGGGTGTCCAAAAACATTCAGTACTTC. Its protein is CASWGVSKNIQYF.